Listed below are T cell receptor beta chains from one sample, sequenced in a study of identical twins. One entry per CDR3 protein results from TCRdb running MiXCR on the 5' RACE reads. The sample consists of roughly 1,500,000 distinct CDR3 sequences, about 32% of them appearing once. The sequenced sample consisted of cord blood. Receptors were obtained from a newborn girl in good health. CDR3s leave out the opening cysteine and the closing phenylalanine or tryptophan.

CDR3 protein | V gene
ASSLSQGRSYNEQF | TRBV28
ASSQDRGREETQY | TRBV4-2
ASSLNRGVPTEAF | TRBV7-2
ASIRRETSDNEQF | TRBV2
ASSRTGAKETQY | TRBV18
ASSQNLAVYEQY | TRBV3-1
ASSPELAGAPYEQY | TRBV3-1
ASSEWAGSYGYT | TRBV25-1
ASSHPTGRGGYNEQF | TRBV4-1
ASSPQGGEEETQY | TRBV13
ASGSKITQGNSYNEQF | TRBV12-5
ASSGGGPSYEQY | TRBV2
ASMSREVRHQETQY | TRBV2
SARQDTEAF | TRBV20-1
ASSAPSNQPQH | TRBV25-1
ASGQDPGGTSNSPLH | TRBV4-2
ASSLDGRSYGYT | TRBV5-1
ASSYRGASGGDTQY | TRBV7-2
ASSLGLGGSVYNEQF | TRBV7-2
ASSRIGGGTDTQY | TRBV4-1
ASSSLAGLRGGDTQY | TRBV7-2
SAFRGDYT | TRBV20-1
ASSQGRGEQY | TRBV3-1
ASSLRQGGHEKLF | TRBV2
SARVWETGRNEQF | TRBV20-1
ASSRNRRMNTEAF | TRBV4-1
ASWGLAATTSTDTQY | TRBV5-1
ASSPGTSNNEQF | TRBV7-9
ASSQLGQGISGNTIY | TRBV18
ASSLAVGTDEAF | TRBV12-3/TRBV12-4
ASNPSPGGRNTEAF | TRBV6-2/TRBV6-3
ASSRSTAGLSTDTQY | TRBV4-2
ASSQAPFRYYRSSYNSPLH | TRBV3-1